The source of this TCR beta chain is a study of T-cell memory formation after mild COVID-19. Germline-derived CDR1 and CDR2 are SGHAT and FQNNGV. The CDR3 totals 13 residues. The germline V and J ends were trimmed by 0 bases and 10 bases, with 10 bases remaining between them. TCRdb reanalysed the 5' RACE reads using MiXCR and keeps one entry per CDR3 protein. The sample records roughly 250,000 distinct CDR3 sequences, over 15% being singletons. The origin of this receptor is a young man who had mild COVID-19 (a few samples of this study predate the infection). Cell type and time point are not known. The chain recombines TRBV11-2 with TRBJ2-1; tentative D call: TRBD1 (6 bases). The sequenced sample was PBMCs or a T cell subset sorted from them (not recorded which). The CDR3 sequence: CASSLDRTGEQFF. The CDR3 DNA follows: TGTGCCAGCAGCTTAGATCGTACAGGGGAGCAGTTCTTC.